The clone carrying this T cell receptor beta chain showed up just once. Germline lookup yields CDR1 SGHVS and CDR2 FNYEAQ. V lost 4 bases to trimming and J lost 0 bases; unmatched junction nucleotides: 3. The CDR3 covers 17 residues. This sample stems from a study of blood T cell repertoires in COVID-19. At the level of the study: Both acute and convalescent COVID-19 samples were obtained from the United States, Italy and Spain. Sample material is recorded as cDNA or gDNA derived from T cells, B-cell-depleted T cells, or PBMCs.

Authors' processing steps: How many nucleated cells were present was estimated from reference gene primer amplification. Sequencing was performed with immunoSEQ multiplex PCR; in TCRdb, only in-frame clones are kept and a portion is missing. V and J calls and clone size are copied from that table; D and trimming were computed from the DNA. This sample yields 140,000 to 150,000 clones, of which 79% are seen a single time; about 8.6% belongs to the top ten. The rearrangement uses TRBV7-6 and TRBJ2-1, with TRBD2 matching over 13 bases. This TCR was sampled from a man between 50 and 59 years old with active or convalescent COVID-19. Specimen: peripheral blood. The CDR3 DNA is TGTGCCAGCAGCTCCCGGACTAGCGGGAGCTCCTACAATGAGCAGTTCTTC. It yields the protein CASSSRTSGSSYNEQFF.